This T cell receptor (beta chain) was identified during a study of cytomegalovirus exposure and HLA in healthy donors. PCR primers comprised 60 Vbeta and 13 Jbeta primers. The assay was immunoSEQ multiplex PCR, and TCRdb's table has in-frame clones only and misses some. Counted here are roughly 80,000 clones, roughly 80% occurring once; the ten biggest clones make up 2.4%. This clone was detected only a few times. Its specificity is unknown. This CDR3 comprises 13 residues. Germline assignment: CDR1 LNHDA and CDR2 SQIVND (reference sequence). The V and J ends lost 0 bases and 8 bases respectively, with 10 bases between them. Study-level points and caveats: With DRB1 most and HLA-C fewest, TCR association rates differed between HLA loci in a later analysis.

This clonotype was obtained from a woman between 45 and 65 years old in good health and CMV-seronegative. The gene calls are TRBV19 and TRBJ1-2; unclear D gene. Sequencing was done on a sample of PBMCs. In nucleotides, the CDR3 is TGTGCCAGTAGTATAGACGTTTCGAGGGGCTACACCTTC. Protein product: CASSIDVSRGYTF.